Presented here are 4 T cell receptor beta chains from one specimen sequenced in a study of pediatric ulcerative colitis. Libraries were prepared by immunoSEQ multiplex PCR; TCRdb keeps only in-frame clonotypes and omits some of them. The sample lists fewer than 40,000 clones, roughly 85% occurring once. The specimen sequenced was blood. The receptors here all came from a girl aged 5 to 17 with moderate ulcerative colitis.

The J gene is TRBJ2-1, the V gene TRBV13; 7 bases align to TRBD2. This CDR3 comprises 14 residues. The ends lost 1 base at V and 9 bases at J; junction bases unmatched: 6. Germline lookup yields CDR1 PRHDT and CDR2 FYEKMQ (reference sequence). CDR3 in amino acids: CASSLEGAGPEQFF. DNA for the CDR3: TGTGCCAGCAGCTTAGAAGGAGCGGGACCTGAGCAGTTCTTC.

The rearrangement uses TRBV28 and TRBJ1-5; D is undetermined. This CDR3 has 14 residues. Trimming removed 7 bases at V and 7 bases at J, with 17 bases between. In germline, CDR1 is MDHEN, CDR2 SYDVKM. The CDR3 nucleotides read TGTGCCAGCAACTACGCGGAAGGTCGGCAGCCCCAGCATTTT. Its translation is CASNYAEGRQPQHF.

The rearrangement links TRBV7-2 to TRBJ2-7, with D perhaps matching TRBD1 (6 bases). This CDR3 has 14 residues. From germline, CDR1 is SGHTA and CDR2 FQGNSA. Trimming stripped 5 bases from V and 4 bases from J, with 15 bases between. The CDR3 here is CASSPQGSLYEQYF. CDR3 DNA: TGTGCCAGCAGCCCCCAGGGGTCGCTTTACGAGCAGTACTTC. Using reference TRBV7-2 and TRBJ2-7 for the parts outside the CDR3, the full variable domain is GAGVSQSPSNKVTEKGKDVELRCDPISGHTALYWYRQSLGQGLEFLIYFQGNSAPDKSGLPSDRFSAERTGGSVSTLTIQRTQQEDSAVYLCASSPQGSLYEQYFGPGTRLTVT.

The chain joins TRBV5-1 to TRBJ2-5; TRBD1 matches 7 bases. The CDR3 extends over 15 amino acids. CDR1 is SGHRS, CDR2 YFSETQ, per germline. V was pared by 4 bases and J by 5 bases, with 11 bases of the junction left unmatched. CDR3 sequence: CASSPQTGSGETQYF. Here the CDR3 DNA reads TGCGCCAGCAGCCCGCAGACAGGGTCGGGGGAGACCCAGTACTTC.